Included here is one T cell receptor (beta chain) sequence, with context. This clone's antigen is unknown. No much larger clone exists at a distance of one base, and base qualities are not known. The donors were healthy, HIV-negative adults who had no recently reported acute infections or vaccinations. Only Caucasian adults living in Nashville, Tennessee, USA were represented among the donors. CD4+ T cells were enriched through magnetic negative selection, after which naive cells were positively selected on CD45RA and the remaining negative fraction served as the memory subset. After blood collection by leukapheresis, PBMCs were isolated using Ficoll-Histopaque density gradient centrifugation and then cryopreserved in the vapor phase of liquid nitrogen. Analytical flow cytometry was used to check the purity and quantity of each magnetically sorted T cell population. From each sorted fraction, genomic DNA was isolated and quantified by UV absorbance on a Nanodrop 2000c.

The sample belongs to a study of shared clonotypes between healthy human individuals (dated by TCRdb to 2019 to 2021). Broadly, across the study: A couple of women and a few men aged 18 to 49 years were included in the cohort. Per donor, three plates each were used for CD4 naive and CD4 memory, two for CD8 naive, and one for CD8 memory. To estimate repertoire size and how much clonotypes are shared between individuals, the study performed deep sequencing of blood TCR repertoires from about five healthy adults. To increase sequencing depth and limit assay-specific biases, TCR repertoire library preparation and sequencing were carried out by different laboratories using diverse techniques. Leukapheresis yielded between about 0.9 and 9.5 billion PBMCs per donor. Results and caveats for the whole study, not just this receptor: Larger estimated clonotype richness was generally found for naive subsets than for memory subsets. Sampling was restricted to blood, and TCR repertoires in tissue are likely to differ from TCR repertoires in blood. Sharing across a handful of donors was observed for roughly 5% of naive CD4, over 3% of naive CD8, roughly 2.4% of memory CD4, and roughly 0.4% of memory CD8 clonotypes. The genetic and exposure-history diversity represented was limited by the small number of donors. Even with the large sequencing depth, rarefaction of the sorted-subset datasets indicated that sequencing was incomplete. Pairwise subsampling indicated that sequencing depth was expected to affect the degree of clonotype sharing among donors. Clonotypes shared by all four sorted-subset donors showed higher generation probabilities than non-shared clonotypes.

In the germline V gene (reference sequence), CDR1 corresponds to LNHNV and CDR2 to YYDKDF. From V the trimming removes 8 bases and from J it removes 5 bases, while the gene matches leave 21 bases of the junction unaccounted for. Spanning cysteine to phenylalanine, the CDR3 consists of 18 amino acids. Only the CDR3 region is kept as DNA, spanning 54 bases read in frame from base 1. TCR CDR3 regions were amplified from genomic DNA by multiplex PCR using the deep immunoSEQ assay. For each cell subset, the extracted genomic DNA was distributed evenly across all wells of several immunoSEQ 96-well plates, and each plate served as one replicate. Each replicate PCR for sorted subsets received around 210 ng genomic DNA, equal to about 30,000 T cell genomes. Purified libraries were quantified with a Qubit 3.0 fluorometer, sized on a Bioanalyzer 2100, and re-quantified with the KAPA Library Quantification kit. Every immunoSEQ 96-well plate was sequenced on a separate single-read 150-cycle Illumina NextSeq 550 flow cell. The authors' pipeline ran thus. Because the immunoSEQ output included only junctional sequences and no quality scores, the filtering could not be the same as the filtering used for full-length reads. To assign V/J genes and CDR3, sequences were annotated using PyIR, a Python wrapper for IgBLAST v1.9, with IMGT germline references. Any read was removed if the V/J assignment was weak (E-value above 1e-6), the CDR3 was missing, or the read contained stop codons, out-of-frame junctions, or ambiguous translated residues. V3J clonotypes were defined as sequences sharing an identical inferred V gene, J gene, and CDR3 amino acid sequence. The percentage overlap between two repertoires was calculated by dividing the number of shared unique clonotypes by the size of the smaller repertoire. Repertoire richness was assessed with RTK rarefaction, the Chao1 estimator, and Recon v2.1 estimates of unobserved clonotypes. OLGA was used to compute generation probabilities for all TCRbeta clonotypes that the gDNA method yielded from a handful of donors. The table was pulled from immuneACCESS by TCRdb, which kept in-frame rearrangements only. Such tables lose some clones; where checked, under half of the loss comes from unresolved V genes, and the rest has no known cause. V and J calls and clone size are copied from that table; D and trimming were computed from the DNA. Recorded for this sample are a few million clones; about 90% of them occurred a single time. The ten largest clones add up to 0.3% to 0.4% of the sample.

Sequencing input: naive CD4+ T cells from PBMCs. In the paper's terms, the cell subset or site label means: CD45RA+ positively selected. The clonotype comes from a man aged 18-30 years in good health. Some clones in this sample may be carry-over from other donors' samples. The sequence is built from TRBV15 and TRBJ2-1; TRBD2 fits 7 bases in the junction. The sequenced DNA: TGTGCCACCGGTTTGCCGTTTGGGACTACCTCCTTAAACAATGAGCAGTTCTTC. It is translated as CATGLPFGTTSLNNEQFF.